This T cell receptor (beta chain) was documented in a study of tumor and adjacent non-tumor tissue in lung cancer. Background on the study: Patients were aged about 30 to 76, roughly nine men and roughly 5 women, stage I to III. The study, taken as a whole, reports: Significantly higher TCR diversity was found in tumor than normal lung. Normal lung showed higher cumulative top 100 clone frequency than tumor.

With regard to this clonotype: The antigen remains undetermined. The germline gene is not matched at one end of the junction; a read error may be the cause.

The library came from three nested PCR rounds adapted from ARM-PCR protocols. TCRdb used MiXCR to reprocess the multiplex PCR reads, holding one entry per CDR3 protein. The sample contains 60,000 to 90,000 distinct CDR3 sequences, 60% to 85% of which appear only once. RNA was extracted from bulk tissue without any cell sorting. Newly diagnosed lung cancer patients had thoracic surgery in China, August–late 2014, without prior chemotherapy. This TCR came from a woman aged 50 to 60 with non-small cell lung cancer. Specimen: lung tumor tissue.

The CDR3 protein is CANSFDGSSNQPQHF. Here the CDR3 DNA reads TGTGCCAACAGCTTTGATGGATCGAGCAATCAGCCCCAGCATTTC. This rearrangement joins TRBV11-2 to TRBJ1-5; unclear D gene. Germline V gene data show CDR1 as SGHAT and CDR2 as FQNNGV. CDR3 length: 15 amino acids.